The 14 T cell receptor beta chains given below trace back to one sample, sequenced in a study of blood T cell repertoires in COVID-19. The protocol was immunoSEQ multiplex PCR, while the TCRdb copy is restricted to in-frame clones and leaves out a portion. Among 83,000 or so clones, around 82% were seen once, and the ten largest hold less than 25%. The specimen sequenced was peripheral blood. These receptors were taken from a human donor in a cohort sampled during active COVID-19.

The CDR3 loop is CASSLISGTGVNTEAFF. CDR3 coding DNA: TGTGCCAGCAGCTTGATTTCCGGGACAGGGGTGAACACTGAAGCTTTCTTT. V usage is TRBV5-5 and J usage is TRBJ1-1, with 10 bases matching TRBD1. CDR1 is SGHKS, CDR2 YYEKEE, per germline (reference sequence). The length of the CDR3 is 17 residues. V lost 1 base to trimming and J lost 0 bases; unmatched junction nucleotides: 6.

The rearrangement joins TRBV19 to TRBJ1-5; D is undetermined. Germline V gene data show CDR1 as LNHDA and CDR2 as SQIVND (reference sequence). Trimming pared 6 bases from V and 9 bases from J, leaving 21 bases between. CDR3 length: 15 residues. This CDR3 is CASSRGVEPVAPQHF. The CDR3 region has the DNA TGTGCCAGTAGCCGCGGGGTGGAACCAGTAGCGCCCCAGCATTTT.

This clone has a single count. V usage is TRBV10-2 and J usage is TRBJ2-7, with D possibly TRBD1 on 5 matching bases. Germline assignment: CDR1 WSHSY and CDR2 SAAADI. V was cut by 6 bases and J by 3 bases, with 15 bases left in between. The CDR3 is 14 residues long. For the CDR3, the DNA is TGCGCCAGCAGACGGTCAGGGCTTTTCTACGAGCAGTACTTC. Protein sequence: CASRRSGLFYEQYF.

The rearrangement joins TRBV28 to TRBJ1-1; TRBD1 might be the D (5 bases). With 6 bases removed from V and 6 bases from J, the gap between germline ends came to 20 bases. In germline, CDR1 is MDHEN, CDR2 SYDVKM. The CDR3 covers 15 residues. The CDR3 bases are TGTGCCAGCAGGGAACACACAGGAGTTAGGGCTGAAGCTTTCTTT. Protein sequence: CASREHTGVRAEAFF.

The chain couples TRBV9 to TRBJ1-2, with D unclear. The CDR3 spans 12 residues. Germline CDR1 reads SGDLS; CDR2 reads YYNGEE. The ends were cut back, 4 bases at V and 5 bases at J, with 9 bases in the middle. In nucleotides, the CDR3 is TGTGCCAGCAGCCTCAGTTCGTATGGCTACACCTTC. Translating it yields CASSLSSYGYTF.

V gene TRBV5-6 combines with J gene TRBJ1-2; D unresolved. Germline V gene sequence: CDR1 SGHDT, CDR2 YYEEEE. Trimming stripped 2 bases from V and 8 bases from J, with 10 bases between. CDR3 length: 12 residues. CDR3 sequence: CASSFGVDGYTF. The CDR3 DNA is TGTGCCAGCAGCTTCGGGGTCGACGGCTACACCTTC.

The J gene is TRBJ1-3, the V gene TRBV7-3, with D uncertain. Germline V CDR1 and CDR2: SGHTA, FQGTGA. V shed 6 bases and J shed 8 bases, with 20 bases lying between them. The CDR3 is 15 residues long. CDR3 amino acids: CASRNGPASVYTIYF. CDR3 nucleotides: TGTGCCAGCAGAAATGGGCCAGCCTCGGTGTACACCATATATTTT.

The chain uses TRBV7-6 and TRBJ1-2; tentative D call: TRBD1 (6 bases). The CDR3 contains 14 residues. V lost 5 bases to trimming and J lost 5 bases, with 15 bases between them. Germline assignment: CDR1 SGHVS and CDR2 FNYEAQ. This CDR3 is CASSPAQGGYGYTF. The CDR3 nucleotides are TGTGCCAGCAGCCCGGCACAGGGAGGGTATGGCTACACCTTC.

V usage is TRBV19 and J usage is TRBJ1-4; D unresolved. The V gene lost 1 base and the J gene lost 7 bases, with 10 bases spanning the gap. Germline CDR1 LNHDA, CDR2 SQIVND (reference sequence). The CDR3 extends over 14 amino acids. CDR3 nucleotides: TGTGCCAGTAGTATAGGCGGGGAAGCTGAAAAACTGTTTTTT. It encodes CASSIGGEAEKLFF.

This chain uses TRBV20-1 with TRBJ2-2; D not certain. The CDR3 totals 12 residues. Looked up from germline, CDR1 is DFQATT and CDR2 is SNEGSKA (reference sequence). Trimming took off 3 bases at V and 3 bases at J, with 5 bases between the two ends. CDR3 loop: CSASAYTGELFF. The CDR3 nucleotides read TGCAGTGCTAGTGCCTACACCGGGGAGCTGTTTTTT.

The rearrangement joins TRBV6-5 to TRBJ2-5; tentatively, D is TRBD1 (5 bases). The CDR3 is made up of 15 amino acids. The germline V and J ends were trimmed by 0 bases and 5 bases, with 13 bases remaining between them. Germline lookup yields CDR1 MNHEY and CDR2 SVGAGI. Written as DNA, the CDR3 is TGTGCCAGCAGTTACTCGAGTGACAGTCTGGAGACCCAGTACTTC. It codes for CASSYSSDSLETQYF.

Here the CDR3 DNA reads TGTGCCAGCAGTGAAGACAACCGTTTCTGGGAGACCCAGTACTTC. Translated: CASSEDNRFWETQYF. V usage is TRBV2 and J usage is TRBJ2-5; no definite D call. CDR3 length: 15 amino acids. CDR1 and CDR2 from the germline V gene are SNHLY and FYNNEI. V lost 1 base and J 5 bases, leaving 14 bases between the germline ends.

The chain combines TRBV6-5 with TRBJ1-2, with D uncertain. V was cut by 6 bases and J by 4 bases, with 18 bases left in between. There are 15 residues in the CDR3. The germline CDR1 and CDR2 sequences are MNHEY and SVGAGI. The CDR3 DNA is TGTGCCAGCAGGAACATCTTTATCGGGTCCTATGGCTACACCTTC. Translation: CASRNIFIGSYGYTF.

The V call is TRBV19, the J call TRBJ1-2, with TRBD1 matching 9 bases. Trimming removed 10 bases from V and 4 bases from J; junction bases left unmatched: 10. This CDR3 comprises 14 residues. Germline V CDR1 and CDR2: LNHDA, SQIVND (reference sequence). The CDR3 spells CATQDRGDSYGYTF. Here the CDR3 DNA reads TGTGCCACCCAGGACAGGGGAGACAGCTATGGCTACACCTTC.